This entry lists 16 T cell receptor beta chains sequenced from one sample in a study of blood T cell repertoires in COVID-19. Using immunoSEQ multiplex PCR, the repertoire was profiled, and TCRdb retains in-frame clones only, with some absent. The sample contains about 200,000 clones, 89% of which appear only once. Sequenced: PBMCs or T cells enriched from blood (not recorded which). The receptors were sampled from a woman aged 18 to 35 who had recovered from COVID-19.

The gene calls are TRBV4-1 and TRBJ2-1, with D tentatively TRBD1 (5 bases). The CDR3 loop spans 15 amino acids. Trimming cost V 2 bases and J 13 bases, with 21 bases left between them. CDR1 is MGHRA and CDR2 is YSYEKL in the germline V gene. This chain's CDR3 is CASSQYHPDRERQFF. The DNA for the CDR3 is TGCGCCAGCAGCCAATATCATCCCGACAGAGAAAGACAGTTCTTC.

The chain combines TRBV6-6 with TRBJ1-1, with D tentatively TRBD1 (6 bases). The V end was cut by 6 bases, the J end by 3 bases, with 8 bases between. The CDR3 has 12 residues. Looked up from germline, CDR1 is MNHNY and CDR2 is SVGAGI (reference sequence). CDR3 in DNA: TGTGCCAGCAGGGCAGGGGACACTGAAGCTTTCTTT. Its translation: CASRAGDTEAFF.

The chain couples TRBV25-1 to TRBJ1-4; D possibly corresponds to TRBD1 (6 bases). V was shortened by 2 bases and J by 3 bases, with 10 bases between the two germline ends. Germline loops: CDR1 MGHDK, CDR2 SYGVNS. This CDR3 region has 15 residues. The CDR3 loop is CASSERGHPNEKLFF. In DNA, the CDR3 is TGTGCCAGCAGTGAACGGGGACACCCTAATGAAAAACTGTTTTTT. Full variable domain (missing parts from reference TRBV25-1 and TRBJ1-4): EADIYQTPRYLVIGTGKKITLECSQTMGHDKMYWYQQDPGMELHLIHYSYGVNSTEKGDLSSESTVSRIRTEHFPLTLESARPSHTSQYLCASSERGHPNEKLFFGSGTQLSVL.

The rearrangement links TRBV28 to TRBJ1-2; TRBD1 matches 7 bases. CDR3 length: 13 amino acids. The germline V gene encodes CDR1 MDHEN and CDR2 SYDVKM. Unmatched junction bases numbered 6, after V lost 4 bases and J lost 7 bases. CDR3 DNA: TGTGCCAGCAGTTCCGGGACAGTTCTTGGCTACACCTTC. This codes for CASSSGTVLGYTF.

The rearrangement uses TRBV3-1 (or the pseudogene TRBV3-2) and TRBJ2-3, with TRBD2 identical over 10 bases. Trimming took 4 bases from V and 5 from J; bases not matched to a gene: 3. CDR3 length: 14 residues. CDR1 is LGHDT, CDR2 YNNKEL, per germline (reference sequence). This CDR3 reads CASSRGLAVDTQYF. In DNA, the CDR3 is TGTGCCAGCAGCCGCGGACTAGCGGTAGATACGCAGTATTTT.

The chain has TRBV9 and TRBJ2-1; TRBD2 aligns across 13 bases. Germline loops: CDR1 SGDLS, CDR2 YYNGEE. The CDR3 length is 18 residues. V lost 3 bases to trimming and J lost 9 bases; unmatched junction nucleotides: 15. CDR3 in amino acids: CASSEETGTSGVRGEQFF. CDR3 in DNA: TGTGCCAGCAGCGAGGAGACCGGGACTAGCGGGGTCAGAGGTGAGCAGTTCTTC.

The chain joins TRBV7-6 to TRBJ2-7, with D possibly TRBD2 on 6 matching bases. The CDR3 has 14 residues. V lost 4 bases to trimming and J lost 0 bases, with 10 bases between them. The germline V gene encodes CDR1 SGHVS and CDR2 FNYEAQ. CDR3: CASSSSDYSYEQYF. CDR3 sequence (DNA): TGTGCCAGCAGCTCATCGGACTACTCCTACGAGCAGTACTTC. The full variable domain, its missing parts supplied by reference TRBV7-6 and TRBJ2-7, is GAGVSQSPRYKVTKRGQDVALRCDPISGHVSLYWYRQALGQGPEFLTYFNYEAQQDKSGLPNDRFSAERPEGSISTLTIQRTEQRDSAMYRCASSSSDYSYEQYFGPGTRLTVT.

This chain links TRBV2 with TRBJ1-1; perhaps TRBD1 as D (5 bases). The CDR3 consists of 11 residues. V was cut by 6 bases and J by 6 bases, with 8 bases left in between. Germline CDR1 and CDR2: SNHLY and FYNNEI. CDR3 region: CASSGGAEAFF. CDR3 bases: TGTGCCAGCAGCGGGGGGGCTGAAGCTTTCTTT. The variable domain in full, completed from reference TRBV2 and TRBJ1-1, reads EPEVTQTPSHQVTQMGQEVILRCVPISNHLYFYWYRQILGQKVEFLVSFYNNEISEKSEIFDDQFSVERPDGSNFTLKIRSTKLEDSAMYFCASSGGAEAFFGQGTRLTVV.

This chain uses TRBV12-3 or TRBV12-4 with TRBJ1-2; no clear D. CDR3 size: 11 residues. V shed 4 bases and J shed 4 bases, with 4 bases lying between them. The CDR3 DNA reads TGTGCCAGCAGTTCCGGCTATGGCTACACCTTC. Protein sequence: CASSSGYGYTF.

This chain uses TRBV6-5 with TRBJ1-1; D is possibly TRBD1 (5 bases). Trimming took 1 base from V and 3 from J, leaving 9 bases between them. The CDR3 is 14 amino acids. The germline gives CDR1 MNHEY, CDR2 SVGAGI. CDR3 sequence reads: CASSYFGADTEAFF. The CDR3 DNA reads TGTGCCAGCAGTTACTTTGGGGCGGACACTGAAGCTTTCTTT.

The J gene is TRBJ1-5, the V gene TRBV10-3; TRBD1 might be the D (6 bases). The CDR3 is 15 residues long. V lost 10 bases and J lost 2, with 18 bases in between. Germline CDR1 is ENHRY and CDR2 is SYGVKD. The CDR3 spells CATVQGLEGNQPQHF. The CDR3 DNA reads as TGTGCCACGGTGCAGGGGCTAGAGGGCAATCAGCCCCAGCATTTT.

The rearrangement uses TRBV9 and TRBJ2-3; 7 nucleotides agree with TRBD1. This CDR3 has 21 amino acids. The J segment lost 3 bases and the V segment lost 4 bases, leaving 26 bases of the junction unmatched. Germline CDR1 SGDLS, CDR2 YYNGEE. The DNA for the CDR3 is TGTGCCAGCAGCTCACCCCCGACAGGGATGCTCAGTGTGTCGCTGACAGATACGCAGTATTTT. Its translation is CASSSPPTGMLSVSLTDTQYF.

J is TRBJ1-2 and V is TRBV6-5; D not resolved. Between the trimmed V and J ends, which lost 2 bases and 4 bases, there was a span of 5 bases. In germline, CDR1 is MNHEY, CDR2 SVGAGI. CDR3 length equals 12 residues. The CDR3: CASSYGSYGYTF. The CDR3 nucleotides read TGTGCCAGCAGTTACGGTAGCTATGGCTACACCTTC.

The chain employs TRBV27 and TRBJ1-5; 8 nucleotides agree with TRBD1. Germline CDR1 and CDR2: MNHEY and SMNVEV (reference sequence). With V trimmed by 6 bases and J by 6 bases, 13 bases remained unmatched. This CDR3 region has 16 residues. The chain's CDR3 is CASRPGQGEFSQPQHF. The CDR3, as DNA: TGTGCCAGCAGGCCCGGACAGGGCGAATTTAGTCAGCCCCAGCATTTT.

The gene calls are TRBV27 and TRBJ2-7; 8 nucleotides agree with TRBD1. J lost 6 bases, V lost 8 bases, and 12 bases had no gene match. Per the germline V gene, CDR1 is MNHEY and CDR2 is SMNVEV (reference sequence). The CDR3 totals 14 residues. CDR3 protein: CASQLSDRGSEQYF. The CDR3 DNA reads TGTGCCAGCCAACTTTCCGACAGGGGAAGCGAGCAGTACTTC.

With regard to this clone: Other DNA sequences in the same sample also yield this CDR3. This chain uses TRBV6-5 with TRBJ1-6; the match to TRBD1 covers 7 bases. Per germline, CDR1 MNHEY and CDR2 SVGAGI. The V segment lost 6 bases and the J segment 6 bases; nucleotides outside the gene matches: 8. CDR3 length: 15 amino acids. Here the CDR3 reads CASSPTGTGNSPLHF. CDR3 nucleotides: TGTGCCAGCAGCCCGACAGGGACGGGTAATTCACCCCTCCACTTT.